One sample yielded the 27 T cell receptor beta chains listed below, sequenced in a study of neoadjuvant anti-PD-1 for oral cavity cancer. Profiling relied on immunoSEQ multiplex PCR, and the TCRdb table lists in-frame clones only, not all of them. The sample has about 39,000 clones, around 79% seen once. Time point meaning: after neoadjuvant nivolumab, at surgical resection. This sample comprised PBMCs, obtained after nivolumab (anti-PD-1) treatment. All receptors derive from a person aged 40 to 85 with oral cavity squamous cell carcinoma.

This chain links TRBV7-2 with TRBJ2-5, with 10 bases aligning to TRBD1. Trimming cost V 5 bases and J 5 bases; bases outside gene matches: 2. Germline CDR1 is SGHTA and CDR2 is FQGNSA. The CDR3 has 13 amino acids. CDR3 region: CASSLDRGETQYF. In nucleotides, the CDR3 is TGTGCCAGCAGCCTGGACAGGGGGGAGACCCAGTACTTC.

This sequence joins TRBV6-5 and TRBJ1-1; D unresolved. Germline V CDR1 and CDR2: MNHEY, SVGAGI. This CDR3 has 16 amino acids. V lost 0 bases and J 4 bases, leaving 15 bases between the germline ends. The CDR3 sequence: CASSYSNRGVGTEAFF. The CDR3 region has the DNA TGTGCCAGCAGTTACTCGAATCGCGGGGTGGGCACTGAAGCTTTCTTT.

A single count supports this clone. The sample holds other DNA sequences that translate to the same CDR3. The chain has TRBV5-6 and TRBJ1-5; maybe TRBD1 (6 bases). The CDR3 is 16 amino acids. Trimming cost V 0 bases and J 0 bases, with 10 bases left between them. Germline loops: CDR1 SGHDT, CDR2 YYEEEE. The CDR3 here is CASSLEGGYSNQPQHF. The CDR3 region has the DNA TGTGCCAGCAGCTTGGAGGGGGGATATAGCAATCAGCCCCAGCATTTT. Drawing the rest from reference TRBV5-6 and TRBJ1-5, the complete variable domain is DAGVTQSPTHLIKTRGQQVTLRCSPKSGHDTVSWYQQALGQGPQFIFQYYEEEERQRGNFPDRFSGHQFPNYSSELNVNALLLGDSALYLCASSLEGGYSNQPQHFGDGTRLSIL.

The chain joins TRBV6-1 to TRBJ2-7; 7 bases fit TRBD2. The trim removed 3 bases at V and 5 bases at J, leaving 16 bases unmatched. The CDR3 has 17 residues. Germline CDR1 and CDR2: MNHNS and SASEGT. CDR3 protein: CASSDASTLALSHEQYF. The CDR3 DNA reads TGTGCCAGCAGTGATGCTTCCACACTAGCGCTCAGCCACGAGCAGTACTTC.

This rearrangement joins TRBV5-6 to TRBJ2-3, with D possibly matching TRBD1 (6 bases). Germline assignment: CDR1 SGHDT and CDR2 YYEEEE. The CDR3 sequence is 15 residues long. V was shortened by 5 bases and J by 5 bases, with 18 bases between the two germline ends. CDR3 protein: CASSRAGDREDTQYF. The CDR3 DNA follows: TGTGCCAGCAGTCGAGCAGGGGACCGGGAAGATACGCAGTATTTT. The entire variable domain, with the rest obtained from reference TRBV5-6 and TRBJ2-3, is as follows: DAGVTQSPTHLIKTRGQQVTLRCSPKSGHDTVSWYQQALGQGPQFIFQYYEEEERQRGNFPDRFSGHQFPNYSSELNVNALLLGDSALYLCASSRAGDREDTQYFGPGTRLTVL.

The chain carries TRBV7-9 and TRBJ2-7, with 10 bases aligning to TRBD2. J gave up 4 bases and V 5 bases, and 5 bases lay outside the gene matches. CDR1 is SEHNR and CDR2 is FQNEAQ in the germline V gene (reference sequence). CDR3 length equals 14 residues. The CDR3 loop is CASSPGTSAYEQYF. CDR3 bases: TGTGCCAGCAGCCCCGGGACTAGCGCTTACGAGCAGTACTTC.

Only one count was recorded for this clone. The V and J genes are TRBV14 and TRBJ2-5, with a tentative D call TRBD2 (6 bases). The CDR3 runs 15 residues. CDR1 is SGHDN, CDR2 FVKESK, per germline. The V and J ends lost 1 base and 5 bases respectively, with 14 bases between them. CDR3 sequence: CASSQGGAIRETQYF. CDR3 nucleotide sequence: TGTGCCAGCAGCCAAGGCGGGGCCATAAGGGAGACCCAGTACTTC.

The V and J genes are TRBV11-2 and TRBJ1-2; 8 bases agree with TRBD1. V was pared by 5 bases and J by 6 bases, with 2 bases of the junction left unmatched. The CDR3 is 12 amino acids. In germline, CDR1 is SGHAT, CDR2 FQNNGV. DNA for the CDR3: TGTGCCAGCAGCCCGACAGGGGATGGCTACACCTTC. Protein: CASSPTGDGYTF.

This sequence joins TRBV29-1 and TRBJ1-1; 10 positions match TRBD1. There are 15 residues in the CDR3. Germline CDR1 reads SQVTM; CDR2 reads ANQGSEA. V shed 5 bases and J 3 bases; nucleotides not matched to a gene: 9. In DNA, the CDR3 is TGCAGCGTTCTTTTGACCGGGACAGGGGACACTGAAGCTTTCTTT. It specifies CSVLLTGTGDTEAFF.

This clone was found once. CDR3 amino acids: CASSVGSADNEQFF. Written as DNA, the CDR3 is TGTGCCAGCAGCGTAGGGTCAGCGGACAATGAGCAGTTCTTC. The J gene is TRBJ2-1, the V gene TRBV9, with D perhaps matching TRBD2 (5 bases). Germline V gene lookup returns CDR1 SGDLS and CDR2 YYNGEE. The V and J ends lost 0 bases and 5 bases respectively, with 9 bases between them. The CDR3 has 14 residues.

The CDR3 loop reads CASSLEDRFAPRNTGELFF. In DNA form, the CDR3 reads TGTGCCAGCAGCTTAGAAGACAGGTTCGCCCCACGGAACACCGGGGAGCTGTTTTTT. V is TRBV11-2 and J is TRBJ2-2; D possibly corresponds to TRBD1 (6 bases). CDR3 length equals 19 residues. Trimming left V 0 bases short and J 1 base short, with 18 bases between. Germline CDR1 is SGHAT and CDR2 is FQNNGV.

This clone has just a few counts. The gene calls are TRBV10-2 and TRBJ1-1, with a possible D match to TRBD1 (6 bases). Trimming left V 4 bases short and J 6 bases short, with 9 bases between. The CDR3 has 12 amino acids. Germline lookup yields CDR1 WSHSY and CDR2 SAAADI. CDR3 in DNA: TGCGCCAGCAGTGGAGGACAGCCTGAAGCTTTCTTT. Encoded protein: CASSGGQPEAFF.

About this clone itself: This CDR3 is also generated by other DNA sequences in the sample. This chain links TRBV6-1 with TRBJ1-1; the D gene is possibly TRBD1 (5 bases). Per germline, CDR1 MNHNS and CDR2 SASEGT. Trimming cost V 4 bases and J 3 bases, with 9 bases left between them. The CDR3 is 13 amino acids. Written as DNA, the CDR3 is TGTGCCAGCAGTGCGGGGGGGTACACTGAAGCTTTCTTT. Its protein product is CASSAGGYTEAFF.

CDR3 DNA sequence: TGCAGCGTTGAGCAAGGGGGCAGAGATACGCAGTATTTT. Its translation is CSVEQGGRDTQYF. The gene calls are TRBV29-1 and TRBJ2-3, with 7 nucleotides matching TRBD1. Germline CDR1 is SQVTM and CDR2 is ANQGSEA. The CDR3 consists of 13 residues. V lost 3 bases and J lost 5; bases outside the gene matches: 5.

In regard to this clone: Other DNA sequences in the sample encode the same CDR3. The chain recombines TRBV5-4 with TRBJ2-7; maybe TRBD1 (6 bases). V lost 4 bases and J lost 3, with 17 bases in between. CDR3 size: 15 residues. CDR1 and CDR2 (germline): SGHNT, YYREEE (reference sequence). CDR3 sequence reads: CASSLSGGQFYEQYF. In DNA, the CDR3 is TGTGCCAGCAGCCTGTCTGGCGGACAGTTCTACGAGCAGTACTTC.

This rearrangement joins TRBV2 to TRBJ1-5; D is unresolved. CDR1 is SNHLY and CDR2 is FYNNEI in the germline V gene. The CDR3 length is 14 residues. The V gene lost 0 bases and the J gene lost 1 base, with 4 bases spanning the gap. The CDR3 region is CASSEARSNQPQHF. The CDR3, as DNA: TGTGCCAGCAGTGAAGCGAGGAGCAATCAGCCCCAGCATTTT.

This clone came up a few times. Here the CDR3 reads CASSPTSGRTYEQYF. CDR3 sequence (DNA): TGTGCCAGCAGCCCGACTAGCGGGAGAACCTACGAGCAGTACTTC. The rearrangement joins TRBV5-4 to TRBJ2-7; 12 nucleotides align to TRBD2. The J segment lost 2 bases and the V segment lost 4 bases, leaving 4 bases of the junction unmatched. The CDR3 runs 15 residues. The germline gives CDR1 SGHNT, CDR2 YYREEE (reference sequence).

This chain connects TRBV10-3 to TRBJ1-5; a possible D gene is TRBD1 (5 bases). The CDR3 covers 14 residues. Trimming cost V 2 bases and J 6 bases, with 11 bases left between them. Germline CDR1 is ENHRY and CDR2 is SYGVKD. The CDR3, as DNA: TGTGCCATCAGTGAGGACAGAGTGATTCAGCCCCAGCATTTT. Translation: CAISEDRVIQPQHF.

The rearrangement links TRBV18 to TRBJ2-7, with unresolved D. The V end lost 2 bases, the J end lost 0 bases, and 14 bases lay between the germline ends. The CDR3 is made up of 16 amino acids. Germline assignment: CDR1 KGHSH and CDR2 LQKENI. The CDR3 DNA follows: TGTGCCAGCTCACCAGGCGCAGGACGCCTCTCCTACGAGCAGTACTTC. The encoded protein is CASSPGAGRLSYEQYF.

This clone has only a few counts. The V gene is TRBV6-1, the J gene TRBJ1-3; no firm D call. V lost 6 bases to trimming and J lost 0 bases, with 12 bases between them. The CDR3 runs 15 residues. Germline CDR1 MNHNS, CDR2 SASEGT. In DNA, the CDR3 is TGTGCCAGCAGGACCGACACGCTCTCTGGAAACACCATATATTTT. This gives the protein CASRTDTLSGNTIYF.

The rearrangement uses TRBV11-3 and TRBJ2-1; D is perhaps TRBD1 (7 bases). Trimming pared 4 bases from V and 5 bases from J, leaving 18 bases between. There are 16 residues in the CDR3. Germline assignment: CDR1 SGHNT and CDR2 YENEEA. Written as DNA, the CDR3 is TGTGCCAGCAGCTCCGGCGCGGGACAGATCAACAATGAGCAGTTCTTC. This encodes CASSSGAGQINNEQFF.

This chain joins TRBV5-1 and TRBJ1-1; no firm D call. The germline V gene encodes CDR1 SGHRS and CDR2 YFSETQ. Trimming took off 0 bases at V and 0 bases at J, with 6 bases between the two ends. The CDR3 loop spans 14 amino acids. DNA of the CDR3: TGCGCCAGCAGCTTGGGAGGAGTGAACACTGAAGCTTTCTTT. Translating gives CASSLGGVNTEAFF. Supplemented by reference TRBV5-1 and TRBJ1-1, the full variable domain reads KAGVTQTPRYLIKTRGQQVTLSCSPISGHRSVSWYQQTPGQGLQFLFEYFSETQRNKGNFPGRFSGRQFSNSRSEMNVSTLELGDSALYLCASSLGGVNTEAFFGQGTRLTVV.

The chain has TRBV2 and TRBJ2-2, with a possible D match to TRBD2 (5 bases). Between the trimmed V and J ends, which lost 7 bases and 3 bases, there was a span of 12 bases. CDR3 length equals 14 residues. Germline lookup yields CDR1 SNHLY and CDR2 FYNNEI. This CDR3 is CASMDSSHTGELFF. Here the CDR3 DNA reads TGTGCCAGCATGGACTCCTCCCACACCGGGGAGCTGTTTTTT.

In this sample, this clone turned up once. The CDR3 DNA sequence: TGTGCCAGCAGTGAATCGGGTCCCAATGAGCAGTTCTTC. Translation: CASSESGPNEQFF. The chain uses TRBV2 and TRBJ2-1, with D uncertain. This CDR3 spans 13 amino acids. Germline assignment: CDR1 SNHLY and CDR2 FYNNEI. V was pared by 2 bases and J by 6 bases, with 8 bases between.

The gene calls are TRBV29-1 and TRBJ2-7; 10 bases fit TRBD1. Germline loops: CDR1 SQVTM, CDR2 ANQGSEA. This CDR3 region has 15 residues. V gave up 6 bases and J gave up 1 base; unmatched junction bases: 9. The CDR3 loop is CSVITDRGPSYEQYF. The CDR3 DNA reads TGCAGCGTAATTACCGACAGGGGGCCGTCCTACGAGCAGTACTTC.

The CDR3 is CASSRSGGVNTGELFF. The DNA of the CDR3 is TGTGCCAGCAGCCGTAGCGGGGGGGTGAACACCGGGGAGCTGTTTTTT. The chain is built from TRBV27 and TRBJ2-2; 11 nucleotides line up with TRBD2. This CDR3 comprises 16 residues. CDR1 and CDR2 from the germline V gene are MNHEY and SMNVEV (reference sequence). With 6 bases clipped from V and 1 base from J, the junction kept 4 bases outside the gene matches.

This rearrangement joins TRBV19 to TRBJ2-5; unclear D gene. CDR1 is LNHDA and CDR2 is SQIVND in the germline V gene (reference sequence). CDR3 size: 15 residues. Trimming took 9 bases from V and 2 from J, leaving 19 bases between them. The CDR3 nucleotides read TGTGCCAGCAGCCCCCGAACCCGAAATCAAGAGACCCAGTACTTC. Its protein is CASSPRTRNQETQYF.